One sample yielded the 19 T cell receptor beta chains listed below, sequenced in a study of regulatory T cells in long-lasting Graves disease. Sample time point: newly diagnosed GD, antithyroid drugs for less than 3 months. Isolated PBMC RNA provided the starting material for the TCR library. Building the TCR beta libraries relied on iRepertoire HTBI primers, and CDR3 regions underwent Arm-PCR. TCRdb reprocessed the multiplex PCR reads via MiXCR and lists one record per CDR3 protein. This table holds under 700,000 distinct CDR3 sequences, around 15% found once. This same sample was also part of a study on T cells in Graves' hyperthyroidism and ophthalmopathy.

The material sequenced was peripheral blood mononuclear cells (PBMCs), taken at new diagnosis, from a patient treated with antithyroid drugs. The origin of the receptors is a middle-aged woman with Graves disease.

The gene calls are TRBV13 and TRBJ2-1; no firm D call. Germline values: CDR1 PRHDT, CDR2 FYEKMQ (reference sequence). The CDR3 is 16 residues long. Trimming took 2 bases from V and 0 from J, leaving 11 bases between them. The DNA of the CDR3 is TGTGCCAGCAGCTTAAGTCCCGTACCCTCCTACAATGAGCAGTTCTTC. Translating it yields CASSLSPVPSYNEQFF.

The chain uses TRBV6-1 and TRBJ1-5; tentative D call: TRBD1 (5 bases). Per the germline V gene, CDR1 is MNHNS and CDR2 is SASEGT. The V end lost 5 bases, the J end lost 9 bases, and 23 bases lay between the germline ends. This CDR3 comprises 16 residues. The CDR3 DNA follows: TGTGCCAGCAGTCGGGCCCTCGCAGGGTCGCCGGGGCCCCAGCATTTT. Translation: CASSRALAGSPGPQHF.

This chain connects TRBV14 to TRBJ2-7, with 7 bases identical to TRBD1. Germline values: CDR1 SGHDN, CDR2 FVKESK. The J segment lost 3 bases and the V segment lost 4 bases, leaving 9 bases of the junction unmatched. The length of the CDR3 is 15 residues. The DNA of the CDR3 is TGTGCCAGCAGCCCGTTTGGGGGACAGAGCTACGAGCAGTACTTC. Encoded protein: CASSPFGGQSYEQYF.

Many counts were recorded for this clonotype. The J gene is TRBJ2-7, the V gene TRBV28; 7 bases align to TRBD1. V shed 6 bases and J 1 base; nucleotides not matched to a gene: 9. Germline CDR1 reads MDHEN; CDR2 reads SYDVKM. CDR3 length: 15 residues. The DNA of the CDR3 is TGTGCCAGCAGCCCCGGGACAGCTATATCCTACGAGCAGTACTTC. This codes for CASSPGTAISYEQYF.

The gene calls are TRBV5-4 and TRBJ2-7, with 9 bases fitting TRBD1. CDR1 SGHNT and CDR2 YYREEE come from the germline V gene (reference sequence). The CDR3 extends over 15 amino acids. J lost 5 bases, V lost 4 bases, and 10 bases had no gene match. Written as DNA, the CDR3 is TGTGCCAGCAGCACCTACTTAGGGACAGGGAACGAGCAGTACTTC. Translating gives CASSTYLGTGNEQYF.

This clonotype was observed many times. The rearrangement links TRBV6-5 to TRBJ2-5; D is possibly TRBD1 (6 bases). The length of the CDR3 is 14 residues. Germline-derived CDR1 and CDR2 are MNHEY and SVGAGI. The V end was cut by 4 bases, the J end by 4 bases, with 13 bases between. CDR3 in DNA: TGTGCCAGCAGTTTACAGGGATTGGCAGAGACCCAGTACTTC. It translates to CASSLQGLAETQYF.

In its sample, this clonotype was seen many times. This chain connects TRBV6-5 to TRBJ1-1; D not resolved. Germline V CDR1 and CDR2: MNHEY, SVGAGI. V was trimmed by 0 bases and J by 2 bases, leaving 7 bases between them. This CDR3 has 14 residues. The CDR3 region has the DNA TGTGCCAGCAGTTACTCCCGGGTAAACACTGAAGCTTTCTTT. This gives the protein CASSYSRVNTEAFF.

This chain joins TRBV7-2 and TRBJ2-3, with 12 nucleotides matching TRBD2. CDR3 size: 16 residues. The V gene end was trimmed by 4 bases and the J gene end by 0 bases; junction bases not matched to a gene: 2. Germline loops: CDR1 SGHTA, CDR2 FQGNSA. The CDR3 here is CASSSSGGASTDTQYF. CDR3 DNA: TGTGCCAGCAGCTCTAGCGGGGGGGCAAGCACAGATACGCAGTATTTT.

The CDR3 protein is CASSPVTGKNIQYF. The CDR3 region has the DNA TGTGCCAGCTCACCAGTGACCGGCAAAAACATTCAGTACTTC. The chain employs TRBV18 and TRBJ2-4; D call uncertain. Germline V gene data show CDR1 as KGHSH and CDR2 as LQKENI. Trimming took off 2 bases at V and 3 bases at J, with 8 bases between the two ends. The CDR3 loop spans 14 amino acids.

This clonotype was seen only a few times. The rearrangement uses TRBV7-2 and TRBJ2-3; 7 positions agree with TRBD2. The germline V gene has CDR1 SGHTA and CDR2 FQGNSA. The length of the CDR3 is 15 residues. After removal of 5 bases from V and 2 bases from J, the junction contained 7 bases not matched to a gene. CDR3 sequence reads: CASSRSGVPTDTQYF. The CDR3 nucleotides read TGTGCCAGCAGCCGGAGCGGGGTCCCCACAGATACGCAGTATTTT.

The rearrangement joins TRBV20-1 to TRBJ1-6; the D gene is possibly TRBD1 (6 bases). V was pared by 0 bases and J by 5 bases, with 17 bases between. Looked up from germline, CDR1 is DFQATT and CDR2 is SNEGSKA (reference sequence). The CDR3 sequence is 17 residues long. CDR3 coding DNA: TGCAGTGCTAGAGATCCAAGCAGGGGCATGGATAATTCACCCCTCCACTTT. This gives the protein CSARDPSRGMDNSPLHF.

In this sample, this clonotype turned up many times. The rearrangement uses TRBV5-1 and TRBJ1-2; 7 bases fit TRBD1. Germline-derived CDR1 and CDR2 are SGHRS and YFSETQ. The CDR3 contains 14 residues. Unmatched junction bases numbered 3, after V lost 0 bases and J lost 4 bases. The DNA of the CDR3 is TGCGCCAGCAGCTTGGCACAGGGGAGCTATGGCTACACCTTC. Translation: CASSLAQGSYGYTF.

In its sample, this clonotype was seen a few times. The chain links TRBV9 to TRBJ2-3, with 7 bases fitting TRBD1. CDR3 length: 15 amino acids. The germline CDR1 and CDR2 sequences are SGDLS and YYNGEE. V was pared by 3 bases and J by 0 bases, with 4 bases of the junction left unmatched. In nucleotides, the CDR3 is TGTGCCAGCAGCGGGGGACAGACTAGCACAGATACGCAGTATTTT. It yields the protein CASSGGQTSTDTQYF.

This clonotype was counted once. The chain carries TRBV20-1 and TRBJ2-7; D remains unclear. The CDR3 has 12 amino acids. Trimming cost V 3 bases and J 1 base, with 7 bases left between them. Germline-derived CDR1 and CDR2 are DFQATT and SNEGSKA (reference sequence). The CDR3 nucleotides are TGCAGTGCTAGCTTCAATTCCTACGAGCAGTACTTC. This sequence encodes CSASFNSYEQYF.

This clonotype has a count of ten or more. This sequence joins TRBV27 and TRBJ1-1; possibly TRBD1 for D (5 bases). This CDR3 contains 13 residues. Germline CDR1 and CDR2: MNHEY and SMNVEV (reference sequence). V was shortened by 6 bases and J by 2 bases, with 10 bases between the two germline ends. The DNA of the CDR3 is TGTGCCAGCAGAGTACAGGTCAACACTGAAGCTTTCTTT. Encoded protein: CASRVQVNTEAFF.

This clonotype has a handful of counts. The genes are TRBV12-3 or TRBV12-4 and TRBJ2-3, with no clear D. CDR3 size: 14 residues. Trimming shortened V by 3 bases and J by 1 base, and 8 bases separated the two germline ends. The CDR3 sequence: CASSFFGGTDTQYF. In nucleotides, the CDR3 is TGTGCCAGCAGTTTTTTTGGCGGCACAGATACGCAGTATTTT.

This chain joins TRBV5-4 and TRBJ2-5; D perhaps matches TRBD1 (5 bases). Germline V gives CDR1 SGHNT, CDR2 YYREEE (reference sequence). This CDR3 region has 14 residues. V lost 0 bases and J 5 bases, leaving 11 bases between the germline ends. CDR3: CASSLAGARETQYF. The CDR3 DNA reads TGTGCCAGCAGCTTGGCTGGGGCAAGGGAGACCCAGTACTTC.

The sample holds many counts of this clonotype. The V call is TRBV6-2 or TRBV6-3, the J call TRBJ1-4, with 8 bases that match TRBD1. After removal of 5 bases from V and 3 bases from J, the junction contained 11 bases not matched to a gene. The CDR3 covers 17 residues. The germline V gene encodes CDR1 MNHEY and CDR2 SVGEGT. The CDR3 bases are TGTGCCAGCAGTCTTCGGGCAGGGGGCTTGTCTAATGAAAAACTGTTTTTT. It is translated as CASSLRAGGLSNEKLFF.

The J gene is TRBJ2-7, the V gene TRBV19; 11 nucleotides agree with TRBD2. After removal of 10 bases from V and 6 bases from J, the junction contained 5 bases not matched to a gene. Germline CDR1 is LNHDA and CDR2 is SQIVND (reference sequence). This CDR3 has 12 residues. This CDR3 reads CATGTSGGEQYF. In DNA form, the CDR3 reads TGTGCCACCGGGACTAGCGGAGGCGAGCAGTACTTC.